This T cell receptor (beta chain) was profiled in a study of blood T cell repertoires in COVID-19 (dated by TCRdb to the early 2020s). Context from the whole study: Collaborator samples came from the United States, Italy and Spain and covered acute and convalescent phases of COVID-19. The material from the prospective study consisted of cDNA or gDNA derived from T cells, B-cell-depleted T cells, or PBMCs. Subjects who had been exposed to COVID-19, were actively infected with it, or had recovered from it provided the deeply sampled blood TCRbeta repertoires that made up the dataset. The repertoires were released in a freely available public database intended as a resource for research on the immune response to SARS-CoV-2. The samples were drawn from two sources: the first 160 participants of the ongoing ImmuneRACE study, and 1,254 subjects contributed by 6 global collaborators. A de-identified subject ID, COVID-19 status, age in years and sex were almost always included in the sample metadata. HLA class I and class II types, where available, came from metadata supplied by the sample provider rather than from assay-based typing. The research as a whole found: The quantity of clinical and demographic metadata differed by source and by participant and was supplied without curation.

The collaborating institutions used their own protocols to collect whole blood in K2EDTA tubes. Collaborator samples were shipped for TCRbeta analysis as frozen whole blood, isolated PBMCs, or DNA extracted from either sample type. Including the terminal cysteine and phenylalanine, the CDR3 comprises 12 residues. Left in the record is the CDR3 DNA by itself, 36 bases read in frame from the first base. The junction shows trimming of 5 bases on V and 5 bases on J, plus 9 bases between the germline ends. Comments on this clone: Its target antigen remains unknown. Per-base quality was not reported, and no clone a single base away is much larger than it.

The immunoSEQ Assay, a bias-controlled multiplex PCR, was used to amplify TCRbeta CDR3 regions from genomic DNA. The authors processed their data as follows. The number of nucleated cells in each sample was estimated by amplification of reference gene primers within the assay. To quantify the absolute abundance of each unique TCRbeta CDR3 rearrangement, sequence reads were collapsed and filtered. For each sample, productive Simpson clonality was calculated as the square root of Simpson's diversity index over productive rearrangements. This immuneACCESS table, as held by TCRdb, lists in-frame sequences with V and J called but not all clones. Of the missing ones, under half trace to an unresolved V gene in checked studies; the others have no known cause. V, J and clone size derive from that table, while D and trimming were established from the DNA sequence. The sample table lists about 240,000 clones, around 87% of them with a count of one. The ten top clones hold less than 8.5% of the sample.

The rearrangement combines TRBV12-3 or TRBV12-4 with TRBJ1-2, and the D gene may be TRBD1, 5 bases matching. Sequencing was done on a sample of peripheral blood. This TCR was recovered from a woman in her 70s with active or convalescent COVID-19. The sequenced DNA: TGTGCCAGCAGTACAGGTCGTTATGGCTACACCTTC. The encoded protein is CASSTGRYGYTF.